This paragraph covers one TCR beta chain sequence. This clonotype came up a few times. Its antigen is currently not known. Nothing much larger sits one base from this clone, and base qualities are not available. The germline V and J ends show losses of 5 bases and 4 bases respectively, and no gene match explains 5 bases of the junction. The cysteine opens and the phenylalanine closes a CDR3 of 15 amino acids. The CDR3 DNA has 45 bases and is translated from base 1. CDR1 and CDR2, per the germline V gene, are MNHEY and SVGEGT. Preparation of the library involved multiplex PCR. The run used an Illumina HiSeq 4000. CDR3 regions were amplified by Arm-PCR with iRepertoire HTBI primers to construct TCR beta libraries. Before sequencing, the PCR products underwent gel purification. Processing in the source paper ran as follows. Across samples, approximately 68 TRBV and 13 to 15 TRBJ segments were identified and used for gene usage analysis of CDR3 amino acid clonotypes. COPE and FqMerger were used to merge the filtered high-quality paired reads into contigs. Contigs were aligned with BLAST to IMGT TRBV, TRBD and TRBJ reference genes, and CDR3 was defined per IMGT. Clonotypes above 0.1% frequency were classified as highly expanded clones. Shannon entropy served as the measure of repertoire diversity, while the Gini coefficient captured V-J evenness. A clonotype was considered public if more than one individual shared it. TCRdb reprocessed the public reads (quality trimming at Q25 with fastp, clone calling with MiXCR) and kept in-frame beta chains. All rows with the same CDR3 protein become a single entry with the most common DNA and genes. The V and J calls, along with clone size, are taken from TCRdb and not from the paper's own processing. A total of roughly 430,000 distinct CDR3 sequences appear in this sample, around 20% of them only once. The top ten clonotypes cover around an eighth of the sample.

This entry comes from a study of regulatory T cells in long-lasting Graves disease (dated by TCRdb to 2020 to 2022). With respect to the entire study: Persistent Graves' disease meant more than 5 years of antithyroid drug treatment with TSH receptor autoantibodies that stayed positive. Persistent Graves' disease patients were compared with newly diagnosed Graves' disease patients by peripheral blood TCR sequencing and RNA sequencing. The study took place in China and was registered as a clinical trial. TCR sequencing covered some 13 persistent and roughly 20 newly diagnosed Graves' disease patients, some 35 samples in total. On average, persistent Graves' disease patients in the clinical cohort had been on antithyroid drugs for approximately ten years.

Broad study findings and their caveats: Compared with newly diagnosed patients, persistent Graves' disease patients had lower TCR Shannon entropy and fewer highly expanded clones, which suggests clonal expansion. Preferential use of TRBV28, TRBJ1-2 and TRBJ2-5 was observed in persistent disease, whereas TRBV20-1 and TRBJ2-1 were favored in newly diagnosed disease. Patients with persistent disease shared more public clonotypes (around 2,700) than newly diagnosed patients did (approximately 970). Only peripheral blood was studied, because thyroid tissue, the primary lesion, was inaccessible. As a limitation, the authors acknowledged that the small sample size may reduce accuracy. Sequencing and analysis were restricted to the TCR beta chain.

Read against the paper, the sample's time point label means: persistent/refractory GD, antithyroid drugs over 5 years with positive TRAb. RNA was extracted from PBMCs in TRIzol for both TCR sequencing and RNA sequencing. The diagnosis of Graves' disease was made according to American Thyroid Association guidelines. Recruitment of patients was carried out at an endocrinology department in Xi'an, China. Each patient gave about 8.1 milliliters of peripheral blood, collected in an EDTA anticoagulant tube. Ficoll Paque Plus density gradient separation was used to isolate PBMCs, and no further T cell sorting was done. An Agilent 2100 Bioanalyzer and agarose gel were used to check RNA quality, and a NanoDrop 2000 was used to measure RNA concentration.

Recombination linked TRBV6-2 or TRBV6-3 to TRBJ2-3; the central 11 bases match TRBD2. The clonotype was recovered from a female donor with Graves disease. Here the sequenced sample was peripheral blood mononuclear cells (PBMCs), taken when the disease was refractory, from a patient treated with antithyroid drugs. The DNA reads as follows: TGTGCCAGCAGTCCCGGGACTAGCGGACCAGATACGCAGTATTTT. This gives the protein CASSPGTSGPDTQYF.